These 15 T cell receptor beta chains came from one sample sequenced in a study of Ad26.COV2.S vaccination and SARS-CoV-2 variants. The table came from immunoSEQ multiplex PCR; TCRdb's copy has only in-frame clones and leaves some out. Here the sample spans some 350,000 clones, about nine tenths being singletons. Treatment indicated: roughly 20 received Ad26.COV2.S at low or high dose, single or two shots; about 5 received placebo; per-sample allocation not given. Sample collection was performed on day 63 after the first vaccine or placebo injection. The sample in question was peripheral blood, obtained in a trial of Ad26.COV2.S vaccine versus placebo. Receptors originate from a person aged 18-60 years who received the Ad26.COV2.S COVID-19 vaccine or a placebo.

This chain joins TRBV10-3 and TRBJ2-1, with TRBD2 matching over 11 bases. Trimming took 2 bases from V and 8 from J; bases not matched to a gene: 5. Germline V gene lookup returns CDR1 ENHRY and CDR2 SYGVKD. This CDR3 region has 15 residues. Written as DNA, the CDR3 is TGTGCCATCAGTGAGCCTCTAGCGGGGGGAGATGAGCAGTTCTTC. It specifies CAISEPLAGGDEQFF.

The chain combines TRBV7-9 with TRBJ2-3, with 9 bases aligning to TRBD1. CDR1 and CDR2 (germline): SEHNR, FQNEAQ (reference sequence). The trim removed 3 bases at V and 4 bases at J, leaving 5 bases unmatched. The CDR3 consists of 15 residues. The CDR3 DNA reads as TGTGCCAGCAGCTTTGGGGACAGGGAGCCAGATACGCAGTATTTT. It is translated as CASSFGDREPDTQYF.

The chain combines TRBV7-9 with TRBJ2-7, with 7 bases identical to TRBD2. The CDR3 contains 14 residues. With 5 bases clipped from V and 2 bases from J, the junction kept 6 bases outside the gene matches. Germline loops: CDR1 SEHNR, CDR2 FQNEAQ (reference sequence). CDR3 bases: TGTGCCAGCAGCGCCGGGGACTACCCCTACGAGCAGTACGTC. Its protein is CASSAGDYPYEQYV.

The V and J genes are TRBV5-1 and TRBJ1-1, with unresolved D. CDR1 is SGHRS, CDR2 YFSETQ, per germline. The ends were cut back, 1 base at V and 4 bases at J, with 11 bases in the middle. The CDR3 spans 14 residues. The CDR3 sequence is CASSLQVGGTEAFF. The CDR3 nucleotides are TGCGCCAGCAGCTTGCAGGTTGGAGGCACTGAAGCTTTCTTT. Drawing the rest from reference TRBV5-1 and TRBJ1-1, the complete variable domain is KAGVTQTPRYLIKTRGQQVTLSCSPISGHRSVSWYQQTPGQGLQFLFEYFSETQRNKGNFPGRFSGRQFSNSRSEMNVSTLELGDSALYLCASSLQVGGTEAFFGQGTRLTVV.

This clone was counted only a few times. V and J are TRBV18 and TRBJ1-1; no reliable D call. Germline CDR1 and CDR2: KGHSH and LQKENI. V was shortened by 6 bases and J by 8 bases, with 16 bases between the two germline ends. The CDR3 runs 13 residues. The CDR3 DNA is TGTGCCAGCTCTCCTGAAATAGGGAGAGAAGCTTTCTTT. It translates to CASSPEIGREAFF.

The chain employs TRBV4-3 and TRBJ1-2, with unresolved D. This CDR3 spans 13 amino acids. V lost 5 bases to trimming and J lost 6 bases, with 13 bases between them. Per germline, CDR1 LGHNA and CDR2 YSLEER. CDR3 DNA sequence: TGCGCCAGCAGCTCCTGGAGGTTTCATGGCTACACCTTC. Translating it yields CASSSWRFHGYTF.

This clone has just one count. The chain combines TRBV6-6 with TRBJ1-6, with a possible D match to TRBD1 (6 bases). The CDR3 sequence is 14 residues long. CDR1 MNHNY and CDR2 SVGAGI come from the germline V gene (reference sequence). V shed 6 bases and J shed 9 bases, with 15 bases lying between them. CDR3 DNA sequence: TGTGCCAGCAGCCTTGACAGGACGGCTTCACCCCTCCACTTT. It is translated as CASSLDRTASPLHF.

This chain links TRBV3-1 (or the pseudogene TRBV3-2) with TRBJ1-4; D is unresolved. The CDR3 consists of 14 residues. The germline gives CDR1 LGHDT, CDR2 YNNKEL (reference sequence). V was pared by 4 bases and J by 3 bases, with 9 bases between. In DNA form, the CDR3 reads TGTGCCAGCAGCCCCTGGCCGGCTAATGAAAAACTGTTTTTT. It yields the protein CASSPWPANEKLFF.

CDR3 in DNA: TGTGCCAGCAGCTTGGTTGACAGTTCCTACGAGCAGTACTTC. It is translated as CASSLVDSSYEQYF. V usage is TRBV5-8 and J usage is TRBJ2-7; D is possibly TRBD1 (5 bases). In germline, CDR1 is SGHTS, CDR2 YDEGEE. V lost 0 bases and J 1 base, leaving 8 bases between the germline ends. The CDR3 extends over 14 amino acids.

The CDR3 loop is CASSPSQAQEQGAFF. In DNA form, the CDR3 reads TGTGCCAGCAGCCCCTCACAGGCCCAGGAACAAGGGGCTTTCTTT. The chain links TRBV11-2 to TRBJ1-1, with TRBD1 as a possible D gene (5 bases). There are 15 residues in the CDR3. The V and J ends lost 5 bases and 11 bases respectively, with 24 bases between them. The germline gives CDR1 SGHAT, CDR2 FQNNGV.

V and J are TRBV5-5 and TRBJ1-2, with D hard to call. The CDR3 has 14 residues. Germline loops: CDR1 SGHKS, CDR2 YYEKEE (reference sequence). Trimming shortened V by 0 bases and J by 0 bases, and 6 bases separated the two germline ends. As DNA, the CDR3 is TGTGCCAGCAGCTTGGCCCCCACTAACTATGGCTACACCTTC. Protein: CASSLAPTNYGYTF. Based on the CDR3 plus reference TRBV5-5 and TRBJ1-2, the full variable domain is DAGVTQSPTHLIKTRGQQVTLRCSPISGHKSVSWYQQVLGQGPQFIFQYYEKEERGRGNFPDRFSARQFPNYSSELNVNALLLGDSALYLCASSLAPTNYGYTFGSGTRLTVV.

The chain recombines TRBV9 with TRBJ1-1; D gene uncertain. Between the trimmed V and J ends, which lost 0 bases and 1 base, there was a span of 7 bases. Germline lookup yields CDR1 SGDLS and CDR2 YYNGEE. The CDR3 contains 14 residues. The CDR3 protein is CASSVEVRNTEAFF. The CDR3 DNA is TGTGCCAGCAGCGTAGAGGTAAGGAACACTGAAGCTTTCTTT.

J is TRBJ1-1 and V is TRBV11-3; D remains ambiguous. Germline assignment: CDR1 SGHNT and CDR2 YENEEA. The CDR3 covers 14 residues. With 3 bases removed from V and 4 bases from J, the gap between germline ends came to 12 bases. The CDR3 nucleotides are TGTGCCAGCAGCTTTACTCACATGGGCACTGAAGCTTTCTTT. Translating it yields CASSFTHMGTEAFF.

This chain uses TRBV9 with TRBJ1-2; TRBD1 might be the D (5 bases). This CDR3 contains 13 residues. Germline V gene data show CDR1 as SGDLS and CDR2 as YYNGEE. V was clipped by 3 bases and J by 7 bases, with 13 bases between them. The CDR3 spells CASSAGDAGGYTF. The CDR3 nucleotides read TGTGCCAGCAGCGCGGGGGACGCCGGTGGCTACACCTTC. Full variable domain (rest looked up from reference TRBV9 and TRBJ1-2): DSGVTQTPKHLITATGQRVTLRCSPRSGDLSVYWYQQSLDQGLQFLIQYYNGEERAKGNILERFSAQQFPDLHSELNLSSLELGDSALYFCASSAGDAGGYTFGSGTRLTVV.

In regard to this clone: This CDR3 is also generated by other DNA sequences in the sample. CDR3 in DNA: TGTGCCAGTAGTATAGCAGGGATCTCTGGAAACACCATATATTTT. This gives the protein CASSIAGISGNTIYF. V gene TRBV19 combines with J gene TRBJ1-3; D possibly corresponds to TRBD1 (5 bases). The CDR3 consists of 15 residues. CDR1 is LNHDA, CDR2 SQIVND, per germline (reference sequence). Trimming shortened V by 1 base and J by 0 bases, and 7 bases separated the two germline ends.